The 17 T cell receptor beta chains given below trace back to one sample, sequenced in a study of blood T cell repertoires in COVID-19. Profiled with immunoSEQ multiplex PCR; TCRdb holds only in-frame clones, not every one. The sample includes 180,000 or so clones, just under 80% of them seen just once. Sequencing used peripheral blood. Receptors originate from a woman older than 75 with active or convalescent COVID-19.

This sequence joins TRBV15 and TRBJ2-1; TRBD2 matches 7 bases. The CDR3 extends over 15 amino acids. V trimming: 6 bases; J trimming: 5 bases; junction bases outside the gene matches: 10. From germline, CDR1 is LNHNV and CDR2 YYDKDF (reference sequence). For the CDR3, the DNA is TGTGCCACCAGGGATCCGGGGGGAGCTGACAATGAGCAGTTCTTC. This sequence encodes CATRDPGGADNEQFF. The complete variable domain, with remaining parts taken from reference TRBV15 and TRBJ2-1, reads DAMVIQNPRYQVTQFGKPVTLSCSQTLNHNVMYWYQQKSSQAPKLLFHYYDKDFNNEADTPDNFQSRRPNTSFCFLDIRSPGLGDTAMYLCATRDPGGADNEQFFGPGTRLTVL.

This chain links TRBV28 with TRBJ1-1; 9 nucleotides match TRBD1. J was trimmed by 6 bases and V by 6 bases; bases with no gene match: 11. The CDR3 consists of 15 residues. Germline V gene sequence: CDR1 MDHEN, CDR2 SYDVKM. Here the CDR3 reads CASRPGTGIKAEAFF. The CDR3, as DNA: TGTGCCAGCAGACCTGGGACAGGGATTAAGGCTGAAGCTTTCTTT.

This clone came up once. This rearrangement joins TRBV28 to TRBJ2-5; no clear D gene. Per germline, CDR1 MDHEN and CDR2 SYDVKM. This CDR3 region has 14 residues. V dropped 2 bases and J dropped 0 bases, with 7 bases sitting between them. DNA for the CDR3: TGTGCCAGCAGTTTAATCGGGTACCAAGAGACCCAGTACTTC. It translates to CASSLIGYQETQYF.

In this sample, this clone is medium-sized. The chain couples TRBV5-6 to TRBJ2-7; a possible D gene is TRBD2 (5 bases). Looked up from germline, CDR1 is SGHDT and CDR2 is YYEEEE. This CDR3 is 15 amino acids long. Trimming removed 4 bases from V and 1 base from J, with 15 bases in between. The CDR3 loop reads CASSIIQTGSYEQYF. DNA of the CDR3: TGTGCCAGCAGCATAATACAGACGGGGTCCTACGAGCAGTACTTC.

This clone has only a few counts. The V gene is TRBV28, the J gene TRBJ2-7; 7 nucleotides align to TRBD1. The CDR3 loop spans 15 amino acids. The V gene's germline CDR1 is MDHEN and CDR2 SYDVKM. The trim removed 5 bases at V and 0 bases at J, leaving 7 bases unmatched. The CDR3 here is CASSQGQYDSYEQYF. In DNA form, the CDR3 reads TGTGCCAGCAGTCAGGGACAGTACGACTCCTACGAGCAGTACTTC.

The chain has TRBV28 and TRBJ2-5, with TRBD2 matching over 12 bases. V gave up 3 bases and J gave up 2 bases; unmatched junction bases: 7. Germline CDR1 reads MDHEN; CDR2 reads SYDVKM. The CDR3 is 17 residues long. In nucleotides, the CDR3 is TGTGCCAGCAGTTTGGGTCGGACTAGCGGGGTTCAAGAGACCCAGTACTTC. Amino acid sequence: CASSLGRTSGVQETQYF.

This chain uses TRBV7-9 with TRBJ2-3, with D unresolved. The V end lost 5 bases, the J end lost 6 bases, and 9 bases lay between the germline ends. CDR1 is SEHNR and CDR2 is FQNEAQ in the germline V gene (reference sequence). The CDR3 sequence is 12 residues long. The DNA for the CDR3 is TGTGCCAGCAGCACCGCGTGGGATACGCAGTATTTT. It codes for CASSTAWDTQYF.

The chain links TRBV3-1 (or the pseudogene TRBV3-2) to TRBJ2-7, with no clear D. The CDR3 extends over 12 amino acids. V gave up 1 base and J gave up 12 bases, with 13 bases separating them. Germline CDR1 LGHDT, CDR2 YNNKEL (reference sequence). The CDR3 region has the DNA TGTGCCAGCAGCCAAGTTAATGGCGACTGGTACTTC. This gives the protein CASSQVNGDWYF.

CDR3: CASSLDFLAGGSETQYF. The CDR3 DNA reads TGTGCCAGCAGCTTAGATTTCCTAGCGGGGGGATCAGAGACCCAGTACTTC. This chain uses TRBV11-2 with TRBJ2-5, with TRBD2 identical over 11 bases. With V trimmed by 0 bases and J by 4 bases, 7 bases remained unmatched. The CDR3 has 17 amino acids. Germline CDR1 and CDR2: SGHAT and FQNNGV.

J is TRBJ2-3 and V is TRBV7-9; maybe TRBD2 (7 bases). This CDR3 is built from 17 residues. Trimming cost V 2 bases and J 4 bases, with 19 bases left between them. The V gene's germline CDR1 is SEHNR and CDR2 FQNEAQ (reference sequence). The CDR3 DNA follows: TGTGCCAGCAGCTTACTCCCTAGGGGGGGAGAGGCAGATACGCAGTATTTT. The encoded protein is CASSLLPRGGEADTQYF.

This clone was seen just once. This chain joins TRBV18 and TRBJ1-4, with TRBD1 identical over 9 bases. Unmatched junction bases numbered 7, after V lost 3 bases and J lost 8 bases. The CDR3 covers 15 residues. CDR1 KGHSH and CDR2 LQKENI come from the germline V gene. The CDR3 here is CASSPPGQGGEKLFF. In DNA form, the CDR3 reads TGTGCCAGCTCACCCCCGGGACAGGGTGGCGAAAAACTGTTTTTT.

The chain carries TRBV4-1 and TRBJ1-5, with unresolved D. This CDR3 is built from 15 residues. Germline assignment: CDR1 MGHRA and CDR2 YSYEKL. Trimming left V 4 bases short and J 0 bases short, with 10 bases between. The CDR3 sequence: CASSPETSSNQPQHF. The CDR3 DNA is TGCGCCAGCAGCCCTGAGACAAGTAGCAATCAGCCCCAGCATTTT.

The rearrangement uses TRBV19 and TRBJ2-3; perhaps TRBD2 as D (6 bases). Germline values: CDR1 LNHDA, CDR2 SQIVND (reference sequence). The CDR3 sequence is 15 residues long. V shed 1 base and J shed 1 base, with 9 bases lying between them. CDR3 region: CASSIASARTDTQYF. CDR3 coding DNA: TGTGCCAGTAGTATAGCTAGCGCCCGCACAGATACGCAGTATTTT.

V is TRBV28 and J is TRBJ2-3; TRBD1 matches 7 bases. CDR1 MDHEN and CDR2 SYDVKM come from the germline V gene. V gave up 4 bases and J gave up 2 bases; unmatched junction bases: 12. CDR3 length: 17 amino acids. CDR3 nucleotide sequence: TGTGCCAGCAGTTCCATTGCCCCCGGGACAGCCACAGATACGCAGTATTTT. Translated, it gives CASSSIAPGTATDTQYF.

V gene TRBV10-3 combines with J gene TRBJ1-2; D possibly corresponds to TRBD1 (5 bases). CDR1 is ENHRY, CDR2 SYGVKD, per germline. V was pared by 3 bases and J by 8 bases, with 13 bases between. The CDR3 loop spans 13 amino acids. The CDR3 protein is CAISDHGGAGYTF. For the CDR3, the DNA is TGTGCCATCAGTGACCATGGTGGGGCAGGCTACACCTTC.

The rearrangement joins TRBV6-6 to TRBJ1-1; no clear D gene. There are 16 residues in the CDR3. Trimming took off 6 bases at V and 3 bases at J, with 20 bases between the two ends. Germline lookup yields CDR1 MNHNY and CDR2 SVGAGI (reference sequence). CDR3 residues: CASRDGGTDGYTEAFF. The CDR3 DNA reads as TGTGCCAGCAGGGATGGAGGAACGGACGGGTACACTGAAGCTTTCTTT.

The V and J genes are TRBV7-6 and TRBJ1-1; 7 bases agree with TRBD1. Trimming took 5 bases from V and 5 from J; bases not matched to a gene: 5. Germline V gene lookup returns CDR1 SGHVS and CDR2 FNYEAQ. The length of the CDR3 is 13 residues. The CDR3 spells CASSDDRATEAFF. CDR3 coding DNA: TGTGCCAGCAGCGATGACAGGGCGACTGAAGCTTTCTTT.